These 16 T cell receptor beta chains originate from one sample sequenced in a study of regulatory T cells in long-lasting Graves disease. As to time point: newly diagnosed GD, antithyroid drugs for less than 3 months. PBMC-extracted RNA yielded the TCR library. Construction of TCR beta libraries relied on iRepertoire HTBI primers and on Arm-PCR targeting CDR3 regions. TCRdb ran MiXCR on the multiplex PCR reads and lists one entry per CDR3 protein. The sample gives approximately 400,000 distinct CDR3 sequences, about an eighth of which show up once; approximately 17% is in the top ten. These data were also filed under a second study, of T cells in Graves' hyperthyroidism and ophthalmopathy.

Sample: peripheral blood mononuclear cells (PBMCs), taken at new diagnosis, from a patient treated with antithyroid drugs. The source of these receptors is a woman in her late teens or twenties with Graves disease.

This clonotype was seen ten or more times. The CDR3 DNA reads as TGTGCCAGCAGCGCTACAGAGAACTATGGCTACACCTTC. It specifies CASSATENYGYTF. The rearrangement uses TRBV9 and TRBJ1-2; D not certain. CDR1 and CDR2 from the germline V gene are SGDLS and YYNGEE. The CDR3 is made up of 13 amino acids. The germline V and J ends were trimmed by 3 bases and 2 bases, with 8 bases remaining between them.

CDR3 coding DNA: TGTGCCAGCAGGGGTAGGACAGGGGGCGAGCAGTACTTC. It is translated as CASRGRTGGEQYF. The gene calls are TRBV2 and TRBJ2-7; 10 bases map to TRBD1. The germline V gene encodes CDR1 SNHLY and CDR2 FYNNEI. J lost 6 bases, V lost 6 bases, and 5 bases had no gene match. CDR3 length: 13 residues.

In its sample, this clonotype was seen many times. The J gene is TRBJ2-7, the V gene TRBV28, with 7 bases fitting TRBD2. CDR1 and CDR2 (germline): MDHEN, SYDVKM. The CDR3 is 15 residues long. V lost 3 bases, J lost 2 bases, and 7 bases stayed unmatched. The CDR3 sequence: CASSFGLAAPYEQYF. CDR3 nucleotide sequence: TGTGCCAGCAGTTTTGGGCTAGCGGCCCCCTACGAGCAGTACTTC.

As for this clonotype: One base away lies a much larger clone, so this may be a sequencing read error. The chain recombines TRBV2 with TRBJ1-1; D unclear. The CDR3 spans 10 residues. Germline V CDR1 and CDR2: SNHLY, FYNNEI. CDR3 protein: CAGSVTEAFF. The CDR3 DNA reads TGTGCCGGCAGTGTCACTGAAGCTTTCTTT.

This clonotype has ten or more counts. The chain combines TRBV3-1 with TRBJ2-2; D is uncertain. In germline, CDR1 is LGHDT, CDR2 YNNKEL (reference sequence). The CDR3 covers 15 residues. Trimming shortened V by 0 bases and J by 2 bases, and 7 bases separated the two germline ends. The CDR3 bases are TGTGCCAGCAGCCAAGAGCTTCTAAACACCGGGGAGCTGTTTTTT. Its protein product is CASSQELLNTGELFF.

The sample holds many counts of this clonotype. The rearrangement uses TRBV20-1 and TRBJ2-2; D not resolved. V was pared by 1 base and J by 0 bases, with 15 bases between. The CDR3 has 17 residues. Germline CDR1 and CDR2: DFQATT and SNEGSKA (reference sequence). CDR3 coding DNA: TGCAGTGCTAGAGGGTCCCTGCGGATCGCGAACACCGGGGAGCTGTTTTTT. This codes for CSARGSLRIANTGELFF.

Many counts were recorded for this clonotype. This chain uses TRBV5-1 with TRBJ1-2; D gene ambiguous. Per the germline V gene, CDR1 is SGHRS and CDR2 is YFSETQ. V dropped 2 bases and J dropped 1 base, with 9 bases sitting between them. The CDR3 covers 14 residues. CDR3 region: CASSFAWDNYGYTF. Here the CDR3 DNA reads TGCGCCAGCAGCTTCGCCTGGGATAACTATGGCTACACCTTC.

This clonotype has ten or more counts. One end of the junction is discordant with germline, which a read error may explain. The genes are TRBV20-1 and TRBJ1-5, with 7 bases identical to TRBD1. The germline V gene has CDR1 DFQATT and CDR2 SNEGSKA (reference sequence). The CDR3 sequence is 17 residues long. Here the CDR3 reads CSARDRVKLRSNQPQHF. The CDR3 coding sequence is TGCAGTGCTCGAGACAGGGTAAAACTCCGGAGCAATCAGCCCCAGCATTTT.

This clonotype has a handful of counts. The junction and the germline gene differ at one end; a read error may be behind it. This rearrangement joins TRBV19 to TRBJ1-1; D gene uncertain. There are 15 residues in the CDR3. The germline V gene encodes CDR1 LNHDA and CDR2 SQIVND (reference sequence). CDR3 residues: CAGSAFEGTNTEAFF. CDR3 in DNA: TGTGCCGGTAGTGCCTTTGAGGGAACGAACACTGAAGCTTTCTTT.

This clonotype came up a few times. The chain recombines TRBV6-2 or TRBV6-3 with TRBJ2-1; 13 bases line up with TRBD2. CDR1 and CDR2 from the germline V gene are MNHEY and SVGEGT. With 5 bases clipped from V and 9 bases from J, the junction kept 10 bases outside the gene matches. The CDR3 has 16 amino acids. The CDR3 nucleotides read TGTGCCAGCAGTGAAGCGGGACTAGCGGGGAAGGTTGAGCAGTTCTTC. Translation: CASSEAGLAGKVEQFF.

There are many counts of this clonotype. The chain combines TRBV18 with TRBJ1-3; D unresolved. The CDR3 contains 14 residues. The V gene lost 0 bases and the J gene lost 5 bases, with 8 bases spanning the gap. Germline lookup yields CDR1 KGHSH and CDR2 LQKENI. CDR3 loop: CASSPPGLRNTIYF. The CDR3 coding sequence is TGTGCCAGCTCACCACCCGGTCTTCGAAACACCATATATTTT.

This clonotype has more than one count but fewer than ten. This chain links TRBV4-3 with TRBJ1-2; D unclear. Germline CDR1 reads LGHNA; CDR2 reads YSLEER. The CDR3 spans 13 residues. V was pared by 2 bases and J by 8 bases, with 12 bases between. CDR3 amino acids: CASSQFCGGGYTF. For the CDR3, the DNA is TGCGCCAGCAGCCAATTCTGCGGAGGAGGCTACACCTTC.

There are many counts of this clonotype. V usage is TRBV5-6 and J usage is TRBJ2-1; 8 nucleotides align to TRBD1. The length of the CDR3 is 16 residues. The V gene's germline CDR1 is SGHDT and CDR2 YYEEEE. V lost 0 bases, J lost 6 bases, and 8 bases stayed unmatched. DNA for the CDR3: TGTGCCAGCAGCTTGGCAGGCAGGGGGCAGAGCAATGAGCAGTTCTTC. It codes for CASSLAGRGQSNEQFF.

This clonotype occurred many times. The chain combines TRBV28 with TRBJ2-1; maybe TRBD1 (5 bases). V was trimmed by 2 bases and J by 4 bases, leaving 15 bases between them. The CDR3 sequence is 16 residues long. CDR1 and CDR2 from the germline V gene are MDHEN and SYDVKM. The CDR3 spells CASSLMQGTKYNEQFF. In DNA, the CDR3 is TGTGCCAGCAGTTTAATGCAGGGCACGAAATACAATGAGCAGTTCTTC.

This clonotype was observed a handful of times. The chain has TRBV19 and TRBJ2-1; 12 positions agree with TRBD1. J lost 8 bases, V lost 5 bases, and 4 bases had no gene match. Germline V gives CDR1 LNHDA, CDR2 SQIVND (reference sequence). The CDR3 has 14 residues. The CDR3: CASSRDRGPDEQFF. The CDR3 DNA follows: TGTGCCAGTAGTCGGGACAGGGGGCCTGATGAGCAGTTCTTC.

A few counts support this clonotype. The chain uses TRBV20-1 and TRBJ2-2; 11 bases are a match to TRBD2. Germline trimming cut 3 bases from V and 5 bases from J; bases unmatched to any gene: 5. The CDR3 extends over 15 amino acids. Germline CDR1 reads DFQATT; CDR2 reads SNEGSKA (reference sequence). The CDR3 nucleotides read TGCAGTGCTAGCCCTAGCGGGGGGTGGACCGGGGAGCTGTTTTTT. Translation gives CSASPSGGWTGELFF.